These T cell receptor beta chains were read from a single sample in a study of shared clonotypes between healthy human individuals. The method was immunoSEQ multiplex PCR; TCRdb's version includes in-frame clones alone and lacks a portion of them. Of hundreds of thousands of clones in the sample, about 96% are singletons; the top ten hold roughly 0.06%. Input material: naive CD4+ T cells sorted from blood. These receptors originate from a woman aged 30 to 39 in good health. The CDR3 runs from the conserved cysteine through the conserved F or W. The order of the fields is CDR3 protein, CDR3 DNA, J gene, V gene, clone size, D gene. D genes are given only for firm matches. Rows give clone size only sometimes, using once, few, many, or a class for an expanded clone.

CSAERGLAEAFF	TGCAGCGCCGAACGGGGGTTGGCTGAAGCTTTCTTT	TRBJ1-1	TRBV29-1	-	-
CASSSTVNTEAFF	TGTGCCAGCAGCAGCACAGTGAACACTGAAGCTTTCTTT	TRBJ1-1	TRBV27	-	-
CASTFRDYTEAFF	TGTGCCAGTACCTTCAGGGACTACACTGAAGCTTTCTTT	TRBJ1-1	TRBV19	-	-
CASSLGLAENNEQFF	TGCGCCAGCAGCTTGGGGCTAGCGGAGAACAATGAGCAGTTCTTC	TRBJ2-1	TRBV5-1	-	TRBD2
CASSRTVMYEKLFF	TGTGCCAGCAGCAGGACAGTTATGTATGAAAAACTGTTTTTT	TRBJ1-4	TRBV28	-	-
CASSLDRGRSSSYNEQFF	TGCGCCAGCAGTCTCGACAGGGGGAGGTCTAGCTCCTACAATGAGCAGTTCTTC	TRBJ2-1	TRBV10-1	-	TRBD1
CASSAYPPGQGVVEQYF	TGTGCCAGCAGCGCCTACCCCCCGGGACAGGGAGTAGTGGAGCAGTACTTC	TRBJ2-7	TRBV9	-	TRBD1
CASSQELGSSYNEQFF	TGCGCCAGCAGCCAAGAATTAGGGAGCTCCTACAATGAGCAGTTCTTC	TRBJ2-1	TRBV4-1	-	-
CAISEYQGLAGGEQYF	TGTGCCATCAGTGAGTACCAGGGACTAGCGGGAGGCGAGCAGTACTTC	TRBJ2-7	TRBV10-3	-	TRBD2
CASSEGRKDTQYF	TGTGCCAGCAGTGAAGGGCGGAAAGATACGCAGTATTTT	TRBJ2-3	TRBV6-1	-	-
CASSELSVYNEQFF	TGTGCCAGCAGTGAACTTAGCGTATACAATGAGCAGTTCTTC	TRBJ2-1	TRBV6-1	-	-
CASSPQGARPYEQYF	TGTGCCAGCAGCCCTCAGGGGGCCCGACCCTACGAGCAGTACTTC	TRBJ2-7	TRBV28	-	TRBD1
CASSYDRGLGNTEAFF	TGTGCCAGCAGTTATGACAGGGGGCTGGGGAACACTGAAGCTTTCTTT	TRBJ1-1	TRBV6-6	-	TRBD1
CASRPLAGGTYEQYF	TGTGCCAGCAGACCACTAGCGGGAGGGACCTACGAGCAGTACTTC	TRBJ2-7	TRBV28	-	TRBD2
CASSYGGAANYGYTF	TGTGCCAGCAGTTACGGCGGGGCAGCTAACTATGGCTACACCTTC	TRBJ1-2	TRBV6-5	-	-
CASSLGTPRGQAFF	TGTGCCAGCAGCTTAGGAACACCGAGAGGGCAAGCTTTCTTT	TRBJ1-1	TRBV7-2	once	-
CASSGSSYEQYF	TGTGCCAGTAGCGGGTCCTCCTACGAGCAGTACTTC	TRBJ2-7	TRBV7-2	-	TRBD2
CASWNQGRETQYF	TGTGCCAGCTGGAACCAGGGTAGGGAGACCCAGTACTTC	TRBJ2-5	TRBV27	-	-
CASSMGQGYEQYF	TGTGCCAGTAGTATGGGACAGGGTTACGAGCAGTACTTC	TRBJ2-7	TRBV19	-	TRBD1
CASSPRLAGSYEQYF	TGTGCCAGCAGCCCTAGACTAGCGGGGTCCTACGAGCAGTACTTC	TRBJ2-7	TRBV6-6	-	TRBD2
CASSLIMPGQGAHTQYF	TGTGCCAGCAGCTTGATAATGCCGGGACAGGGGGCCCATACGCAGTATTTT	TRBJ2-3	TRBV28	-	TRBD1
CASSPDRGDNSPLHF	TGTGCCAGCAGTCCGGACAGGGGCGATAATTCACCCCTCCACTTT	TRBJ1-6	TRBV6-5	-	TRBD1
CASSKQGVETQYF	TGTGCCAGCAGCAAACAGGGCGTAGAGACCCAGTACTTC	TRBJ2-5	TRBV28	-	-
CASSNLAGGNTGELFF	TGCGCCAGCAGCAATCTAGCGGGAGGGAACACCGGGGAGCTGTTTTTT	TRBJ2-2	TRBV5-1	once	TRBD2
CASSVGEGTVASYEQYF	TGTGCCAGCAGCGTAGGAGAGGGGACAGTTGCATCCTACGAGCAGTACTTC	TRBJ2-7	TRBV9	-	TRBD1
CASSTRDRAGYTF	TGTGCCAGCAGCACCCGGGACAGGGCTGGCTACACCTTC	TRBJ1-2	TRBV21-1	once	-
CASSQELGEGSYEQYF	TGTGCCAGCAGCCAAGAATTAGGGGAGGGATCCTACGAGCAGTACTTC	TRBJ2-7	TRBV4-2	-	TRBD2
CASSIGQGAGQPQHF	TGTGCCAGTAGTATCGGGCAGGGGGCGGGTCAGCCCCAGCATTTT	TRBJ1-5	TRBV19	-	TRBD1
CASGRDGNYGYTF	TGCGCCAGCGGGAGGGATGGGAACTATGGCTACACCTTC	TRBJ1-2	TRBV5-1	-	-
CASSRTVSGSTYNEQFF	TGTGCCAGCAGCCGGACGGTTAGCGGGAGCACCTACAATGAGCAGTTCTTC	TRBJ2-1	TRBV4-2	-	TRBD2
CASSFKSTSGLYEQYF	TGTGCCAGCAGCTTTAAGTCGACTAGCGGGCTGTACGAGCAGTACTTC	TRBJ2-7	TRBV5-4	-	TRBD2
CAITSSTQGNEQFF	TGTGCCATCACCTCCTCCACGCAGGGCAATGAGCAGTTCTTC	TRBJ2-1	TRBV10-3	-	-
CASSSDPQPSNQPQHF	TGTGCCAGCAGTTCCGACCCACAGCCCTCCAATCAGCCCCAGCATTTT	TRBJ1-5	TRBV28	-	-
CASSREGYEQYF	TGTGCCAGCAGCAGGGAGGGCTACGAGCAGTACTTC	TRBJ2-7	TRBV6-6	-	TRBD2
CASSLFSLAGSEQYF	TGTGCCAGCAGTTTATTTTCACTAGCGGGGTCCGAGCAGTACTTC	TRBJ2-7	TRBV28	-	TRBD2
CASSPGQRIGEQYF	TGCGCCAGCAGCCCCGGACAGAGGATTGGCGAGCAGTACTTC	TRBJ2-7	TRBV5-1	-	-
CASSISGSTYNEQFF	TGTGCCAGCAGCATTAGCGGGTCTACCTACAATGAGCAGTTCTTC	TRBJ2-1	TRBV5-8	-	TRBD2
CASSPQGVGYGYTF	TGTGCCAGCAGTCCTCAGGGGGTGGGCTATGGCTACACCTTC	TRBJ1-2	TRBV28	-	TRBD1
CASSPTFGGNNEQFF	TGTGCCAGCAGCCCCACTTTCGGAGGAAACAATGAGCAGTTCTTC	TRBJ2-1	TRBV5-5	-	-
CASSLVGTLRQPQHF	TGTGCCAGCAGTTTAGTTGGGACCCTTCGGCAGCCCCAGCATTTT	TRBJ1-5	TRBV27	-	-
CASSVGQSYGYTF	TGCGCCAGCAGCGTGGGACAGTCCTATGGCTACACCTTC	TRBJ1-2	TRBV5-1	-	TRBD1
CASSNRDSSYEQYF	TGTGCCAGTAGTAACCGGGACAGCTCCTACGAGCAGTACTTC	TRBJ2-7	TRBV19	once	TRBD1
CASSPGLGVDTQYF	TGTGCCAGCTCACCAGGACTAGGGGTAGATACGCAGTATTTT	TRBJ2-3	TRBV18	-	TRBD2
CASSPPTGMETQYF	TGCGCCAGCAGCCCACCTACAGGGATGGAGACCCAGTACTTC	TRBJ2-5	TRBV5-1	-	-
CASSSRGGYTF	TGTGCCAGCAGTTCCCGAGGGGGCTACACCTTC	TRBJ1-2	TRBV6-1	-	-
CASSTSGTVYNEQFF	TGTGCCAGTAGTACCTCCGGGACAGTGTACAATGAGCAGTTCTTC	TRBJ2-1	TRBV19	-	TRBD1